These 3 T cell receptor beta chains were all obtained from the same sample, sequenced in a study of blood T cell repertoires in COVID-19. Here immunoSEQ multiplex PCR was the method, and the copy in TCRdb shows in-frame clones only, minus some. Of approximately 180,000 clones listed, 65% to 80% were seen once; the top ten hold roughly a sixth. Sequences were obtained from PBMCs or T cells enriched from blood (not recorded which). The receptors derive from a woman aged 45 to 65 with acute COVID-19.

The V call is TRBV27, the J call TRBJ2-5; a weak D match, TRBD1 (6 bases). This CDR3 has 13 residues. In germline, CDR1 is MNHEY, CDR2 SMNVEV (reference sequence). V was cut by 4 bases and J by 1 base, with 7 bases left in between. CDR3 amino acids: CASSWTAQETQYF. The CDR3 nucleotides are TGTGCCAGCAGTTGGACAGCCCAAGAGACCCAGTACTTC.

V is TRBV6-5 and J is TRBJ1-2; 7 positions match TRBD1. The CDR3 runs to 12 residues. With V trimmed by 5 bases and J by 8 bases, 5 bases remained unmatched. Looked up from germline, CDR1 is MNHEY and CDR2 is SVGAGI. The CDR3 loop is CASSTQGGGYTF. CDR3 sequence (DNA): TGTGCCAGCAGTACCCAGGGGGGAGGCTACACCTTC.

CDR3 DNA sequence: TGTGCCAGCAGCACGGGGGCTTCGAGGGGGCGCGGTGAGCAGTTCTTC. Its translation: CASSTGASRGRGEQFF. The V call is TRBV7-2, the J call TRBJ2-1; weak D call: TRBD1 (7 bases). V was trimmed by 5 bases and J by 9 bases, leaving 23 bases between them. This CDR3 region has 16 residues. Germline-derived CDR1 and CDR2 are SGHTA and FQGNSA.